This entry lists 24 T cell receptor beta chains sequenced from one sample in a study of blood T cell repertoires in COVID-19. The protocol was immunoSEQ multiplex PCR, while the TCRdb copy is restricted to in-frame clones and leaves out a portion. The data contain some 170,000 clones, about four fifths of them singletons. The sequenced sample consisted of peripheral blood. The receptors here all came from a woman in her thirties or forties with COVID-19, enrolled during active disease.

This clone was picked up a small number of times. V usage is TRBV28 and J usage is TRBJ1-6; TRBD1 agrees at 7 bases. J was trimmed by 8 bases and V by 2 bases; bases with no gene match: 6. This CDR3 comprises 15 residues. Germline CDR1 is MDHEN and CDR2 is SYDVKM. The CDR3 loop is CASSLLQGRYSPLHF. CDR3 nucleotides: TGTGCCAGCAGTTTACTACAGGGGCGGTATTCACCCCTCCACTTT.

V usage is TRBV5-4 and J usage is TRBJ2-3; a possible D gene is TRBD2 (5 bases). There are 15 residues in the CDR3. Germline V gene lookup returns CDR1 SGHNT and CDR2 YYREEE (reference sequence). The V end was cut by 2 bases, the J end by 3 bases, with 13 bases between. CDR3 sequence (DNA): TGTGCCAGCAGCTTCTTCGGGGATGGGACAGATACGCAGTATTTT. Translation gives CASSFFGDGTDTQYF.

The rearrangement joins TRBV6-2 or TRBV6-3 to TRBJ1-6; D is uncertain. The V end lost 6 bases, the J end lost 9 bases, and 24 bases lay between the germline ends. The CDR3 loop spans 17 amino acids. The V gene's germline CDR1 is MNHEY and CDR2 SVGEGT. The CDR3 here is CASSLNHLVGLGSPLHF. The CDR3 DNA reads TGTGCCAGCAGCCTAAATCATCTTGTTGGTCTCGGTTCACCCCTCCACTTT.

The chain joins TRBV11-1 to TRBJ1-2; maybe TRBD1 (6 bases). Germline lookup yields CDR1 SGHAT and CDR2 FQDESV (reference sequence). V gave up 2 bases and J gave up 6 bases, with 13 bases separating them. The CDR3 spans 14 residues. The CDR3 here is CASSLPPTGDGYTF. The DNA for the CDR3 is TGTGCCAGCAGCTTACCTCCGACAGGAGATGGCTACACCTTC.

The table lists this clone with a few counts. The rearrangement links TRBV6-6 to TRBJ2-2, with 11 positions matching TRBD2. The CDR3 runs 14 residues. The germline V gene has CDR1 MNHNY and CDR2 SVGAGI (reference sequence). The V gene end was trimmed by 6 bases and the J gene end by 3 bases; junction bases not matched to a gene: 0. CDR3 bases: TGTGCCAGCAGGGGACTAGCGGACACCGGGGAGCTGTTTTTT. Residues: CASRGLADTGELFF.

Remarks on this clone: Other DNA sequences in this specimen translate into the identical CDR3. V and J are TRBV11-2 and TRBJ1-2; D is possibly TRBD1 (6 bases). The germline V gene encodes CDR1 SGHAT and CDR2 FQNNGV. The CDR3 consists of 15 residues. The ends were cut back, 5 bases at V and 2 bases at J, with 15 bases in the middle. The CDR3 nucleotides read TGTGCCAGCAGCCCCGAAGGGGGTAAGAACTATGGCTACACCTTC. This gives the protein CASSPEGGKNYGYTF.

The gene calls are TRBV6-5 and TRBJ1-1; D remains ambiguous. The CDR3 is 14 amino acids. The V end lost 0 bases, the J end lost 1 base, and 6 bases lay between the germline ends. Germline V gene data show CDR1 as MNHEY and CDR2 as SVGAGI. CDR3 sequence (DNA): TGTGCCAGCAGTTACTCGTCCAGGAACACTGAAGCTTTCTTT. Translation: CASSYSSRNTEAFF.

The CDR3 region is CASSQGSADGPGELFF. The DNA for the CDR3 is TGTGCCAGCAGCCAAGGATCAGCTGATGGGCCCGGGGAGCTGTTTTTT. The rearrangement links TRBV3-1 (or the pseudogene TRBV3-2) to TRBJ2-2; D is ambiguous. V lost 1 base and J 6 bases, leaving 15 bases between the germline ends. This CDR3 spans 16 amino acids. The germline V gene has CDR1 LGHDT and CDR2 YNNKEL (reference sequence).

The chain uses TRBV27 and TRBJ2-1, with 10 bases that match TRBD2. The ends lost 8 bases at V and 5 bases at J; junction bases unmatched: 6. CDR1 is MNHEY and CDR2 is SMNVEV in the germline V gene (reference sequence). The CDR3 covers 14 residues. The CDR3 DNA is TGTGCCAGCGCCCTCGGACTAGCGGACAATGAGCAGTTCTTC. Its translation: CASALGLADNEQFF.

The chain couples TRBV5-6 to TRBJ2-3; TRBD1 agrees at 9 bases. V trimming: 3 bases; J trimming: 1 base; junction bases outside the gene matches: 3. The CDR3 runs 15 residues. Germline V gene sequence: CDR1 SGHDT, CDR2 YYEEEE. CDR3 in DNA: TGTGCCAGCAGCTACCGGGACAGGGGCACAGATACGCAGTATTTT. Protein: CASSYRDRGTDTQYF.

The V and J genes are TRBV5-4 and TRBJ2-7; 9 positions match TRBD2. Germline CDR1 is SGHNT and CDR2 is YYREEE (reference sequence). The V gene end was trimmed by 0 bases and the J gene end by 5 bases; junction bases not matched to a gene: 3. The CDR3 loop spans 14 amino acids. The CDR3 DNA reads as TGTGCCAGCAGCTTGGCCGGGACTAGCCACGAGCAGTACTTC. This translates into CASSLAGTSHEQYF. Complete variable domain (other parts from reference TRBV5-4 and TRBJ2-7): ETGVTQSPTHLIKTRGQQVTLRCSSQSGHNTVSWYQQALGQGPQFIFQYYREEENGRGNFPPRFSGLQFPNYSSELNVNALELDDSALYLCASSLAGTSHEQYFGPGTRLTVT.

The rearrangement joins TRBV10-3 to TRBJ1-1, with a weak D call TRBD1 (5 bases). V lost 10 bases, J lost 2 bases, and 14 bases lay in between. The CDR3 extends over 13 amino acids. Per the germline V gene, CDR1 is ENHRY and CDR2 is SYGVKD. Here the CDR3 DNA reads TGTGCCAGCGAAACAGGTTTCAACACTGAAGCTTTCTTT. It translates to CASETGFNTEAFF.

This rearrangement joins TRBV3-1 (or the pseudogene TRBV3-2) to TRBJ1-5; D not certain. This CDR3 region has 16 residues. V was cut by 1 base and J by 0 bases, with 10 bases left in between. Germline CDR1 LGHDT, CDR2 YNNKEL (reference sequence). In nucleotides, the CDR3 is TGTGCCAGCAGCCAAGGCGACAATTATAGCAATCAGCCCCAGCATTTT. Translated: CASSQGDNYSNQPQHF.

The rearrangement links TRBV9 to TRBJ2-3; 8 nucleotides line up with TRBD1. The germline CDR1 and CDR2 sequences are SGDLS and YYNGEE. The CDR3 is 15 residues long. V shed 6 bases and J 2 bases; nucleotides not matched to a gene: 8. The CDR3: CASTRQGNPTDTQYF. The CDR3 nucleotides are TGTGCCAGCACAAGACAGGGGAATCCCACAGATACGCAGTATTTT.

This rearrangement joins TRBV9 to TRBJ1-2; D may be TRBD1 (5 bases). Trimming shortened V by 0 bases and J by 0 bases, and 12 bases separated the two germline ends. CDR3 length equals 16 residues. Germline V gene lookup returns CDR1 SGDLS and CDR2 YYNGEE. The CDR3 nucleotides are TGTGCCAGCAGCGTAGTTCCAGGGCTATCTAACTATGGCTACACCTTC. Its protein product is CASSVVPGLSNYGYTF.

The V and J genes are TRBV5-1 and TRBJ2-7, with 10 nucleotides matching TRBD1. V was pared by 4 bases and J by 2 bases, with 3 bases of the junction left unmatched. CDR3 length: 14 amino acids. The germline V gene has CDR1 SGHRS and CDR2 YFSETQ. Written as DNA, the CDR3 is TGCGCCAGCAGCCGCGGACAGGGGGCCTACGAGCAGTACTTC. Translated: CASSRGQGAYEQYF.

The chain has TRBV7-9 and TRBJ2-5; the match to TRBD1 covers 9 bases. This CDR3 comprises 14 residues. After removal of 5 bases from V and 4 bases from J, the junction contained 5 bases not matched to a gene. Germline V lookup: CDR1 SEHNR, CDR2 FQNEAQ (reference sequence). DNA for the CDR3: TGTGCCAGCAGCCCGGGACAGGGCTCAGAGACCCAGTACTTC. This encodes CASSPGQGSETQYF. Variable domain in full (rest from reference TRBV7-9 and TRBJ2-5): DTGVSQNPRHKITKRGQNVTFRCDPISEHNRLYWYRQTLGQGPEFLTYFQNEAQLEKSRLLSDRFSAERPKGSFSTLEIQRTEQGDSAMYLCASSPGQGSETQYFGPGTRLLVL.

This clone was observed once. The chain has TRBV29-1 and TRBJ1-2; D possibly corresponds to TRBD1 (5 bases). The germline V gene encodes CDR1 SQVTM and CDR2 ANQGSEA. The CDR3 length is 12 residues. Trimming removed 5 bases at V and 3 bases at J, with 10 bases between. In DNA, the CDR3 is TGCAGCGTTCTACCGGGGGACTATGGCTACACCTTC. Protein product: CSVLPGDYGYTF.

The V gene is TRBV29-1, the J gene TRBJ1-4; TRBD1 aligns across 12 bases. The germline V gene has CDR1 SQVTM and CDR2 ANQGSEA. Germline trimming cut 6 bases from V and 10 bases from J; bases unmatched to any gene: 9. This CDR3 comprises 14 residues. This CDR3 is CSVTGTGGAGKLFF. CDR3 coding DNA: TGCAGCGTGACCGGGACAGGGGGCGCAGGAAAACTGTTTTTT. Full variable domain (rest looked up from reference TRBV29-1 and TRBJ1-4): SAVISQKPSRDICQRGTSLTIQCQVDSQVTMMFWYRQQPGQSLTLIATANQGSEATYESGFVIDKFPISRPNLTFSTLTVSNMSPEDSSIYLCSVTGTGGAGKLFFGSGTQLSVL.

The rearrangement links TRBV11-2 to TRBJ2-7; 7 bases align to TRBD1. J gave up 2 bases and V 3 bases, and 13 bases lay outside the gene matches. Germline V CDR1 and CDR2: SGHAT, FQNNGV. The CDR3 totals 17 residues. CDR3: CASSFRSGTASTYEQYF. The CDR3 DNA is TGTGCCAGCAGCTTTAGGTCCGGGACAGCCTCCACCTACGAGCAGTACTTC.

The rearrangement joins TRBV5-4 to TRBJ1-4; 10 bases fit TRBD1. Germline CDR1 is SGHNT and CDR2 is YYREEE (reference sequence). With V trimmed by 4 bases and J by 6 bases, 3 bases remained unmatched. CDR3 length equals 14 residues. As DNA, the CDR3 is TGTGCCAGCAGCACCGGGACAGGGGATGAAAAACTGTTTTTT. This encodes CASSTGTGDEKLFF.

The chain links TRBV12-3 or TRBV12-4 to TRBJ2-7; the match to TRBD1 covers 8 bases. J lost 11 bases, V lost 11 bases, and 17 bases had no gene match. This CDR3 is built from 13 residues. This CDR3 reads CARRKGPGGSKYV. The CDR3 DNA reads TGTGCCCGGAGGAAGGGCCCAGGGGGCTCCAAGTACGTC.

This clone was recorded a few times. The CDR3 DNA reads TGTGCCAGCAGCTCTACTACTAACTATGGCTACACCTTC. Protein sequence: CASSSTTNYGYTF. The rearrangement joins TRBV7-9 to TRBJ1-2; D gene uncertain. This CDR3 spans 13 amino acids. The germline V gene has CDR1 SEHNR and CDR2 FQNEAQ (reference sequence). V lost 4 bases, J lost 0 bases, and 6 bases lay in between.

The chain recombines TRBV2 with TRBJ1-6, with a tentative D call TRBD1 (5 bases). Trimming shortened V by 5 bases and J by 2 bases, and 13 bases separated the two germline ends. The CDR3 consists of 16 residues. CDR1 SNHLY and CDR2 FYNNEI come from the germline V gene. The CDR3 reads CASSSGTGAYNSPLHF. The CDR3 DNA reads TGTGCCAGCAGTTCCGGGACGGGAGCCTATAATTCACCCCTCCACTTT.